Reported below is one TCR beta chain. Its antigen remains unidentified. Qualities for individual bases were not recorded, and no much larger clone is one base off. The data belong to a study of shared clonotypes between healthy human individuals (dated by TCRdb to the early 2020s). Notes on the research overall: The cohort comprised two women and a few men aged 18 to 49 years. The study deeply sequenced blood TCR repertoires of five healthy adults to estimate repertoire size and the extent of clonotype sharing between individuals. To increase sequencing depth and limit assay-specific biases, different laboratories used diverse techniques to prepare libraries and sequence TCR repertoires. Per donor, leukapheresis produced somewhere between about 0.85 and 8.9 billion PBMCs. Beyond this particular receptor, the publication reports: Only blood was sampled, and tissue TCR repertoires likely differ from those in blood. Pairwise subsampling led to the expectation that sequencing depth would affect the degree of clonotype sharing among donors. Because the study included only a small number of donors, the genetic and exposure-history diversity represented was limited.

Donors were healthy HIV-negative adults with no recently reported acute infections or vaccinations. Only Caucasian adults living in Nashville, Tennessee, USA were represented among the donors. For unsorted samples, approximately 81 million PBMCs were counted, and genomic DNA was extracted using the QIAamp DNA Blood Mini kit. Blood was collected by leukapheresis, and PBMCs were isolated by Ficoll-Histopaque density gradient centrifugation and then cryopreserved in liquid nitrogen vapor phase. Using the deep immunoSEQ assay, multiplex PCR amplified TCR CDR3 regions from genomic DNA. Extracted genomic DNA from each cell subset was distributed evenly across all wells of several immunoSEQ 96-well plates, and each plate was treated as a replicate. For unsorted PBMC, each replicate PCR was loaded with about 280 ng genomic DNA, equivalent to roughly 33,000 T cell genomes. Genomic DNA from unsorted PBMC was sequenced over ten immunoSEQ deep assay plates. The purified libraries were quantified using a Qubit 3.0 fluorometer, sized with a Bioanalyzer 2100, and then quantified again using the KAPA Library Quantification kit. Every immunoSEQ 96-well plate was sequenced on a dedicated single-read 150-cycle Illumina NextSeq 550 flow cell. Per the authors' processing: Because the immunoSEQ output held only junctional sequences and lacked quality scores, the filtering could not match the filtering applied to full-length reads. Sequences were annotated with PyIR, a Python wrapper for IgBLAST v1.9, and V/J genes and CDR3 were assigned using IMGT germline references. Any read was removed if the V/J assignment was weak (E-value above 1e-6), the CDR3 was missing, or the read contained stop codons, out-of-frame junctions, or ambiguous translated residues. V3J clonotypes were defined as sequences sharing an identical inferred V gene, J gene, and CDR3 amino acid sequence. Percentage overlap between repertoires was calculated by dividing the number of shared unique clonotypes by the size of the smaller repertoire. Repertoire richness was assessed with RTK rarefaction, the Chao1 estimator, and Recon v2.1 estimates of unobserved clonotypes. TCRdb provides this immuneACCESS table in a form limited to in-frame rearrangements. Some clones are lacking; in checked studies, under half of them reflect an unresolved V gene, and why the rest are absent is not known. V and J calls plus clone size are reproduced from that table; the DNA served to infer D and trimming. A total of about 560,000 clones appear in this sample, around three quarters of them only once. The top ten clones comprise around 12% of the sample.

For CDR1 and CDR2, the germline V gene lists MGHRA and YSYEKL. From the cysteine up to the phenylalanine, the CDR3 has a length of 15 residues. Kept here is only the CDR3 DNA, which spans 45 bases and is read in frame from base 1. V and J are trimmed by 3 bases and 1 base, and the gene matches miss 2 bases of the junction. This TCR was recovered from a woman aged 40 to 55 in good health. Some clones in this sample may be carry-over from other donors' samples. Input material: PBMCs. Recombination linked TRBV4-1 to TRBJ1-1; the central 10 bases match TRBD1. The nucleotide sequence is TGCGCCAGCAGCCAGACAGGGGGCGAGAACACTGAAGCTTTCTTT. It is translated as CASSQTGGENTEAFF.